The rows below give T cell receptor beta chains drawn from one sample of a study of CD8+ T cells in alopecia areata. Some clones are missing from TCRdb's copy, which holds only in-frame ones; the method was immunoSEQ multiplex PCR. The top ten hold 35% to 45% of the sample, which has 110,000 to 150,000 clones, less than 75% seen once. Sequencing input: CD8+ T cells sorted from blood. The source of these receptors is a human donor in good health. Both conserved end residues are trimmed from each CDR3. The order of the fields is V gene, J gene, CDR3 protein.

>TRBV5-1|TRBJ2-1
ASSLAGVVNEQF
>TRBV7-9|TRBJ2-7
ASSPTDRGNYEQY
>TRBV6-6|TRBJ1-1
ASSWGRQENTEAF
>TRBV29-1|TRBJ2-7
SVETRTGEY
>TRBV19|TRBJ1-2
ASSNEFQEINYGYT
>TRBV4-1|TRBJ2-3
ASSTRTSGTPDTQY
>TRBV23-1|TRBJ2-1
ASSQVEGKNEQF
>TRBV29-1|TRBJ2-5
SGDLQGTQY
>TRBV29-1|TRBJ2-6
SVVWGISSGANVLT
>TRBV27|TRBJ2-6
ASSLVDSGANVLT
>TRBV29-1|TRBJ2-7
SVGGQRVEQY
>TRBV29-1|TRBJ1-1
SVVRSDWPEAF
>TRBV29-1|TRBJ2-3
SVGGRSTDTQY
>TRBV7-9|TRBJ2-7
ASSWGPSYEQY
>TRBV5-6|TRBJ2-5
ASTTEARQETQY
>TRBV5-6|TRBJ2-5
ASSLGGDETQY
>TRBV13|TRBJ2-3
ASSGALTRAGPDTQY
>TRBV27|TRBJ1-1
ASSFGSPLTEAF
>TRBV5-6|TRBJ2-6
ASSLAFEAGANVLT
>TRBV27|TRBJ2-7
ASSHPTGEQY
>TRBV6-5|TRBJ2-4
ASSSSQGVLNIQY
>TRBV6-5|TRBJ1-2
ASSYRWDQGYT
>TRBV30|TRBJ2-3
AWTPVLGDTQY
>TRBV19|TRBJ2-1
ASSISDSRSYNEQF
>TRBV7-9|TRBJ2-7
ASTPGPGFNDEQY
>TRBV4-2|TRBJ2-5
ASNGDRQETQY
>TRBV10-2|TRBJ2-2
ASSAGAGHDGELF
>TRBV29-1|TRBJ2-1
SVDGAPVLNEQF
>TRBV27|TRBJ2-3
ASSFEIATDTQY
>TRBV30|TRBJ1-1
AWSVPPTEAF
>TRBV7-9|TRBJ1-5
ASSLSSQPQH
>TRBV9|TRBJ2-7
ASSVNWGADEQY
>TRBV6-5|TRBJ2-6
ASSYSIGANVLT
>TRBV30|TRBJ1-2
ASPKRGGYT
>TRBV19|TRBJ2-5
ASKSAQSGETQY
>TRBV27|TRBJ2-7
ASRAGTGNEQY